The entry below describes one TCR beta chain. Its cognate antigen has yet to be identified. No quality values exist for individual bases; no much larger clone is one base distant. This entry belongs to a study of blood T cell repertoires in COVID-19 (dated by TCRdb to the early 2020s). Study-wide context: The collaborator samples originated in the United States, Italy and Spain and spanned the acute and convalescent phases of COVID-19. Where HLA class I and class II types were available, the types were taken from metadata supplied by the sample provider, not from assay-based typing. Nearly every sample came with metadata listing a de-identified subject ID, COVID-19 status, age in years and sex. Subjects who had been exposed to COVID-19, were actively infected with it, or had recovered from it provided the deeply sampled blood TCRbeta repertoires that made up the dataset. The material from the prospective study consisted of cDNA or gDNA derived from T cells, B-cell-depleted T cells, or PBMCs. A freely available public database, intended as a resource for researchers studying the immune response to SARS-CoV-2, is where the repertoires were released. The samples were drawn from two sources: the first 160 participants of the ongoing ImmuneRACE study, and 1,200 or so subjects contributed by 6 global collaborators. What the authors observed across the whole study: The quantity of clinical and demographic metadata differed by source and by participant and was supplied without curation.

Samples from volunteer blood donors who had recovered from COVID-19 were contributed by a second Seattle source. Each collaborating institution followed its own protocols to collect whole blood in K2EDTA tubes. For TCRbeta analysis, collaborators shipped samples in one of three forms: frozen whole blood, isolated PBMCs, or DNA extracted from either of those sample types. According to the germline V gene, CDR1 reads MNHEY and CDR2 reads SVGEGT. V lost 2 bases and J lost 5 bases; the stretch between them is 12 bases long. The CDR3 starts with the cysteine, ends with the phenylalanine, and has 14 residues. Of the read, only the CDR3 DNA is kept; its 42 bases are in frame from base 1. TCRbeta CDR3 regions were amplified from genomic DNA using the immunoSEQ Assay, a bias-controlled multiplex PCR. Per the authors' processing: Nucleated cell counts per sample were estimated from amplification of reference gene primers within the assay. To quantify the absolute abundance of each unique TCRbeta CDR3 rearrangement, sequence reads were collapsed and filtered. For each sample, productive Simpson clonality was calculated by taking the square root of Simpson's diversity index across productive rearrangements. Not all clones reach the TCRdb copy of this immuneACCESS table, which keeps in-frame sequences only. Checked studies attribute under half of the gap to unresolved V genes and leave the rest unexplained. That table gives V, J and clone size, and the DNA gave D and trimming. The sample profile shows more than 300,000 clones; 80% to 90% of them were found once. Roughly 6.7% of the sample is in the top ten clones.

The sequence is built from TRBV6-2 or TRBV6-3 and TRBJ2-5; the D segment could be TRBD1, given 5 matching bases. This TCR came from a man between 18 and 35 years old who had recovered from COVID-19. Sequenced input: peripheral blood. CDR3 sequence: CASSYGATGETQYF. The DNA reads as follows: TGTGCCAGCAGTTACGGGGCTACCGGGGAGACCCAGTACTTC.